This record covers a single T cell receptor (beta chain). V shed 5 bases and J shed 3 bases, with 14 bases lying between them. The germline gives CDR1 MDHEN, CDR2 SYDVKM. The CDR3 is 15 amino acids. Clones were sequenced by immunoSEQ multiplex PCR, and TCRdb holds only the in-frame ones, with some missing. The sample has about 140,000 clones; just under 95% are singletons. The data derive from a study of control samples from healthy donors and cancer patients. The clonotype was recovered from a man between 25 and 39 years old in good health. The rearrangement links TRBV28 to TRBJ1-5; a weak D match, TRBD1 (6 bases). The sample taken for sequencing was blood. CDR3 in DNA: TGTGCCAGCAGTGTCCTCGGACAGATCAATCAGCCCCAGCATTTT. It codes for CASSVLGQINQPQHF.